The 18 T cell receptor beta chains reported below all come from one sample, sequenced in a study of shared clonotypes between healthy human individuals. Generated by immunoSEQ multiplex PCR, the TCRdb table keeps only in-frame clones and is missing some. This sample has 1.4 million or so clones, with just under 99% found just once. The sample consisted of naive CD4+ T cells sorted from blood. Indicated subset: CD45RA+ positively selected. Receptors originate from a man younger than 45 in good health.

The V gene is TRBV5-4, the J gene TRBJ2-5, with D uncertain. Germline V gene sequence: CDR1 SGHNT, CDR2 YYREEE (reference sequence). This CDR3 is built from 14 residues. V lost 1 base to trimming and J lost 1 base, with 8 bases between them. In DNA, the CDR3 is TGTGCCAGCAGCTTGCGGCGTATCCAAGAGACCCAGTACTTC. Its translation is CASSLRRIQETQYF.

Details on this clone: Other DNA variants within this sample encode the same CDR3. The chain carries TRBV7-2 and TRBJ2-5; the D is unclear. The ends were cut back, 1 base at V and 5 bases at J, with 11 bases in the middle. The CDR3 sequence is 14 residues long. The germline gives CDR1 SGHTA, CDR2 FQGNSA. The CDR3 region has the DNA TGTGCCAGCAGCTTAGGGTCGGGCCGGGAGACCCAGTACTTC. It codes for CASSLGSGRETQYF.

This clone is a singleton in its sample. The rearrangement links TRBV11-2 to TRBJ2-1; no clear D. The CDR3 covers 15 residues. The germline V and J ends were trimmed by 1 base and 0 bases, with 7 bases remaining between them. Germline CDR1 reads SGHAT; CDR2 reads FQNNGV. CDR3 sequence reads: CASSLAKISYNEQFF. The CDR3 bases are TGTGCCAGCAGCTTAGCTAAAATCTCCTACAATGAGCAGTTCTTC.

Details on this clone: Distinct nucleotide sequences in the sample also encode this CDR3. The rearrangement uses TRBV5-1 and TRBJ2-2, with 7 bases identical to TRBD2. This CDR3 has 15 residues. The junction had 5 bases not matched to a gene; V was cut back by 4 bases and J by 2 bases. The germline CDR1 and CDR2 sequences are SGHRS and YFSETQ. The CDR3 DNA follows: TGCGCCAGCAGCCCTAGCGGAGCCAACACCGGGGAGCTGTTTTTT. Its protein is CASSPSGANTGELFF.

This clone was seen just once. The chain has TRBV18 and TRBJ2-3; no clear D. The V end lost 2 bases, the J end lost 1 base, and 13 bases lay between the germline ends. Germline assignment: CDR1 KGHSH and CDR2 LQKENI. The CDR3 has 16 residues. The CDR3 region is CASSPVDTPGTDTQYF. The DNA for the CDR3 is TGTGCCAGCTCACCAGTTGACACACCTGGCACAGATACGCAGTATTTT.

The J gene is TRBJ2-5, the V gene TRBV5-8; no clear D. The CDR3 is 14 residues long. The V end lost 4 bases, the J end lost 4 bases, and 14 bases lay between the germline ends. Germline V gene data show CDR1 as SGHTS and CDR2 as YDEGEE. CDR3 DNA: TGTGCCAGCAGCCTCCCCCCCCCAGGAGAGACCCAGTACTTC. Amino acids: CASSLPPPGETQYF.

V gene TRBV5-5 combines with J gene TRBJ2-2, with D maybe TRBD1 (5 bases). V was clipped by 1 base and J by 2 bases, with 18 bases between them. The CDR3 consists of 18 residues. Per germline, CDR1 SGHKS and CDR2 YYEKEE (reference sequence). CDR3 residues: CASSLTETVPLNTGELFF. DNA for the CDR3: TGTGCCAGCAGCTTGACCGAGACAGTCCCCTTAAACACCGGGGAGCTGTTTTTT. The whole variable domain, filled in from reference TRBV5-5 and TRBJ2-2, reads DAGVTQSPTHLIKTRGQQVTLRCSPISGHKSVSWYQQVLGQGPQFIFQYYEKEERGRGNFPDRFSARQFPNYSSELNVNALLLGDSALYLCASSLTETVPLNTGELFFGEGSRLTVL.

J is TRBJ1-1 and V is TRBV18, with a possible D match to TRBD1 (5 bases). The CDR3 has 17 residues. V shed 1 base and J shed 1 base, with 16 bases lying between them. Germline CDR1 reads KGHSH; CDR2 reads LQKENI. CDR3 nucleotides: TGTGCCAGCTCACCACTGAGCGGGGCAGGACGGAACACTGAAGCTTTCTTT. It encodes CASSPLSGAGRNTEAFF.

The gene calls are TRBV10-3 and TRBJ2-2, with 8 bases lining up with TRBD1. The CDR3 sequence is 17 residues long. V dropped 3 bases and J dropped 5; count of bases not matched to a gene: 11. Germline V gene data show CDR1 as ENHRY and CDR2 as SYGVKD. CDR3 sequence reads: CAISDRQGLVRTGELFF. CDR3 DNA: TGTGCCATCAGTGATAGACAGGGGTTAGTGAGAACCGGGGAGCTGTTTTTT.

The chain uses TRBV5-1 and TRBJ2-3; either TRBD1 or TRBD2 may supply D (5 bases each). V was trimmed by 4 bases and J by 4 bases, leaving 13 bases between them. The CDR3 extends over 14 amino acids. Germline CDR1 SGHRS, CDR2 YFSETQ. The CDR3 DNA is TGCGCCAGCAGCCATGGGTTGGGGGCAGATACGCAGTATTTT. Translating gives CASSHGLGADTQYF.

This rearrangement joins TRBV5-1 to TRBJ2-7; D gene ambiguous. The CDR3 contains 15 residues. CDR1 SGHRS and CDR2 YFSETQ come from the germline V gene. V was pared by 0 bases and J by 5 bases, with 15 bases between. Here the CDR3 reads CASSLASQARNEQYF. CDR3 nucleotide sequence: TGCGCCAGCAGCTTGGCCAGTCAGGCCAGAAACGAGCAGTACTTC.

The CDR3 sequence is CASSEVSGGGYTF. CDR3 bases: TGTGCCAGCAGTGAAGTGTCAGGGGGCGGCTACACCTTC. The chain couples TRBV6-1 to TRBJ1-2; 8 bases map to TRBD1. CDR3 size: 13 residues. With V trimmed by 1 base and J by 8 bases, 3 bases remained unmatched. Germline CDR1 reads MNHNS; CDR2 reads SASEGT.

The chain employs TRBV4-1 and TRBJ2-7; TRBD2 agrees at 10 bases. The CDR3 covers 20 residues. From germline, CDR1 is MGHRA and CDR2 YSYEKL. Losses at the gene ends were 2 bases for V and 0 bases for J; bases not matched to a gene: 16. The CDR3 bases are TGCGCCAGCAGCCAAAATATTTGGCTAGCGGGAGTCGGTGGCTCCTACGAGCAGTACTTC. Amino acids: CASSQNIWLAGVGGSYEQYF.

Turning to this clone: Other nucleotide sequences from this sample produce the same CDR3. The chain carries TRBV5-1 and TRBJ2-7; 12 bases match TRBD2. The CDR3 runs 16 residues. Germline V gene sequence: CDR1 SGHRS, CDR2 YFSETQ. The junction had 6 bases not matched to a gene; V was cut back by 4 bases and J by 1 base. The CDR3 here is CASSPGLAGRSYEQYF. The CDR3 nucleotides are TGCGCCAGCAGCCCAGGACTAGCGGGAAGGTCCTACGAGCAGTACTTC.

This rearrangement joins TRBV5-4 to TRBJ1-2, with 9 bases aligning to TRBD1. CDR3 length equals 16 residues. V lost 4 bases to trimming and J lost 2 bases; unmatched junction nucleotides: 9. Germline V gives CDR1 SGHNT, CDR2 YYREEE (reference sequence). DNA of the CDR3: TGTGCCAGCAGCGTCGACCGGACAGGGGAAAACTATGGCTACACCTTC. Translated: CASSVDRTGENYGYTF. Combining the CDR3 with reference TRBV5-4 and TRBJ1-2 gives the whole variable domain ETGVTQSPTHLIKTRGQQVTLRCSSQSGHNTVSWYQQALGQGPQFIFQYYREEENGRGNFPPRFSGLQFPNYSSELNVNALELDDSALYLCASSVDRTGENYGYTFGSGTRLTVV.

The rearrangement uses TRBV29-1 and TRBJ2-1; D possibly corresponds to TRBD2 (6 bases). CDR3 length: 13 residues. Trimming took off 7 bases at V and 13 bases at J, with 23 bases between the two ends. Germline values: CDR1 SQVTM, CDR2 ANQGSEA. CDR3 sequence reads: CSAWRDQPQPQFF. The DNA of the CDR3 is TGCAGCGCATGGCGGGACCAACCACAGCCACAGTTCTTC.

The V call is TRBV7-8, the J call TRBJ2-1, with a tentative D call TRBD2 (5 bases). V was pared by 4 bases and J by 2 bases, with 18 bases between. The CDR3 covers 17 residues. The germline gives CDR1 SGHVS, CDR2 FQNEAQ. The CDR3 nucleotides are TGTGCCAGCAGCTCCGGTTCCGGGGTTTTGCCCTACAATGAGCAGTTCTTC. Translating it yields CASSSGSGVLPYNEQFF.

The V and J genes are TRBV5-1 and TRBJ1-2, with 8 nucleotides matching TRBD1. The CDR3 length is 14 residues. The germline CDR1 and CDR2 sequences are SGHRS and YFSETQ. With V trimmed by 7 bases and J by 4 bases, 9 bases remained unmatched. CDR3 nucleotides: TGCGCCAGCGCCCCCCAGGGGGCGAGCTATGGCTACACCTTC. It encodes CASAPQGASYGYTF.